The 13 T cell receptor beta chains below all came from one sample that was sequenced in a study of T-cell memory formation after mild COVID-19. TCRdb analysed the 5' RACE reads with MiXCR anew, one entry per CDR3 protein. Here the sample spans 450,000 to 650,000 distinct CDR3 sequences, about 22% being singletons. Material: PBMCs or a T cell subset sorted from them (not recorded which). These receptor sequences come from an adult woman who had mild COVID-19 (a few samples of this study predate the infection). Cell type and time point are not known.

In this sample, this clonotype turned up a few times. The chain has TRBV4-1 and TRBJ1-5; TRBD1 matches 7 bases. From germline, CDR1 is MGHRA and CDR2 YSYEKL. This CDR3 has 18 residues. V lost 7 bases and J lost 0; bases outside the gene matches: 15. CDR3 DNA: TGCGCCAGCATGCCACACACCGGGACAGCCTATAGCAATCAGCCCCAGCATTTT. This encodes CASMPHTGTAYSNQPQHF.

This rearrangement joins TRBV27 to TRBJ1-4; D might be TRBD1 (5 bases). The CDR3 spans 15 residues. Trimming cost V 7 bases and J 7 bases, with 19 bases left between them. Germline CDR1 MNHEY, CDR2 SMNVEV (reference sequence). The CDR3 coding sequence is TGTGCCAGCACCCCCCTAGGGGCGGGTCGTGAAAAACTGTTTTTT. Translating it yields CASTPLGAGREKLFF.

This clonotype occurred a few times. The chain carries TRBV12-3 or TRBV12-4 and TRBJ1-1, with D maybe TRBD1 (5 bases). Trimming cost V 3 bases and J 2 bases, with 13 bases left between them. The CDR3 length is 15 residues. The CDR3 region has the DNA TGTGCCAGCAGTTTTGCACGCCAGGGAAACACTGAAGCTTTCTTT. Translation: CASSFARQGNTEAFF.

This clonotype was observed a handful of times. The gene calls are TRBV2 and TRBJ2-1; no clear D gene. This CDR3 is 11 amino acids long. Germline CDR1 reads SNHLY; CDR2 reads FYNNEI. V was pared by 7 bases and J by 4 bases, with 5 bases between. The CDR3 is CASTTYNEQFF. DNA for the CDR3: TGTGCCAGCACAACGTACAATGAGCAGTTCTTC.

The table lists this clonotype with a few counts. V gene TRBV12-3 or TRBV12-4 combines with J gene TRBJ2-1, with 9 bases identical to TRBD1. Trimming took 6 bases from V and 9 from J; bases not matched to a gene: 15. This CDR3 region has 16 residues. The CDR3 loop is CASSLTGQGIGGEQFF. As DNA, the CDR3 is TGTGCCAGCAGCCTCACGGGACAGGGAATTGGGGGTGAGCAGTTCTTC.

This clonotype showed up just a few times. V is TRBV29-1 and J is TRBJ2-3; D is possibly TRBD2 (5 bases). V lost 3 bases, J lost 0 bases, and 16 bases lay in between. CDR3 length: 16 residues. Germline V CDR1 and CDR2: SQVTM, ANQGSEA. For the CDR3, the DNA is TGCAGCGTTGAGGTTCCGGCCGGGGATAGCACAGATACGCAGTATTTT. Translating it yields CSVEVPAGDSTDTQYF.

This chain links TRBV12-3 or TRBV12-4 with TRBJ1-5, with 9 bases matching TRBD1. This CDR3 is built from 15 residues. V was pared by 1 base and J by 12 bases, with 10 bases of the junction left unmatched. CDR3 DNA: TGTGCCAGCAGTTTAGGGGGACAGGGAAATCATCGCCAGCATTTT. Translation gives CASSLGGQGNHRQHF.

This rearrangement joins TRBV6-1 to TRBJ1-1; 7 bases line up with TRBD1. The length of the CDR3 is 14 residues. The junction had 6 bases not matched to a gene; V was cut back by 7 bases and J by 1 base. From germline, CDR1 is MNHNS and CDR2 SASEGT. The CDR3 reads CASKGDRSNTEAFF. The CDR3 coding sequence is TGTGCCAGCAAAGGGGACAGATCGAACACTGAAGCTTTCTTT.

In its sample, this clonotype was seen a few times. CDR3 bases: TGCGCCAGCAGCCACCGCGGGACAGGGGGCTTTTTGGGCACTGAAGCTTTCTTT. Its protein is CASSHRGTGGFLGTEAFF. The chain joins TRBV4-1 to TRBJ1-1; TRBD1 matches 12 bases. The CDR3 is 18 residues long. Germline V lookup: CDR1 MGHRA, CDR2 YSYEKL. V was pared by 3 bases and J by 4 bases, with 12 bases of the junction left unmatched.

This clonotype was observed a few times. J is TRBJ2-7 and V is TRBV15; D may be TRBD1 or TRBD2 (5 bases each). Deletions cut 0 bases from V and 5 bases from J, with 17 bases between. From germline, CDR1 is LNHNV and CDR2 YYDKDF (reference sequence). The CDR3 runs to 16 residues. CDR3 protein: CATSRDREGRHNEQYF. Here the CDR3 DNA reads TGTGCCACCAGCAGAGATCGCGAGGGGAGACACAACGAGCAGTACTTC.

There are a few counts of this clonotype. This chain uses TRBV24-1 with TRBJ2-3; the match to TRBD1 covers 7 bases. Germline values: CDR1 KGHDR, CDR2 SFDVKD. The CDR3 runs 15 residues. Trimming cost V 7 bases and J 0 bases; bases outside gene matches: 6. The CDR3 spells CATRKTGSSTDTQYF. In nucleotides, the CDR3 is TGTGCCACCAGAAAGACAGGGTCTAGCACAGATACGCAGTATTTT.

This clonotype was counted a few times. The chain couples TRBV20-1 to TRBJ1-3; no clear D gene. The germline V gene encodes CDR1 DFQATT and CDR2 SNEGSKA (reference sequence). Deletions cut 3 bases from V and 0 bases from J, with 12 bases between. CDR3 length equals 15 residues. In DNA form, the CDR3 reads TGCAGTGCTAGGTGGTGGTATATCTCTGGAAACACCATATATTTT. It specifies CSARWWYISGNTIYF.

This clonotype was recorded many times. V is TRBV3-1 and J is TRBJ2-5, with D possibly matching TRBD2 (6 bases). The germline gives CDR1 LGHDT, CDR2 YNNKEL (reference sequence). The V and J ends lost 4 bases and 5 bases respectively, with 23 bases between them. The CDR3 has 17 amino acids. CDR3 in DNA: TGTGCCAGCAGCCCCTCCGGGAGCCTGACCCGGGTGGAGACCCAGTACTTC. Encoded protein: CASSPSGSLTRVETQYF.